These T cell receptor beta chains were read from a single sample in a study of T cell repertoires in cytomegalovirus infection. TCRdb used MiXCR to reprocess the reads, holding one entry per CDR3 protein. In the table there are fewer than 1,000,000 distinct CDR3 sequences, about a third of which are singletons. No antigen is known for these receptors. Sample: cultured CD8+ T cells from PBMCs, taken from culture after CMV antigen stimulation. The receptor source for this set is a human donor in good health (CMV status not recorded). Some clones in this sample may be carry-over from other donors' samples. The CDR3 runs from the conserved cysteine through the conserved F or W. The D gene is left open where the match is weak. The size entry is marked missing in some rows and otherwise reads once, few, many or a size class.

size	V	length	J	D	CDR3	DNA
few	TRBV7-4	12	TRBJ2-1	.	CASSPPQDEQFF	TGTGCCAGCAGCCCGCCACAGGATGAGCAGTTCTTC
few	TRBV11-2	15	TRBJ1-1	.	CASSFGTDLNTEAFF	TGTGCCAGCAGCTTCGGGACGGATTTGAACACTGAAGCTTTCTTT
.	TRBV9	16	TRBJ2-1	TRBD2	CASSVDSSGVYNEQFF	TGTGCCAGCAGCGTAGACAGTAGCGGGGTTTACAATGAGCAGTTCTTC
.	TRBV4-3	15	TRBJ1-1	TRBD1	CASSRARGSYTEAFF	TGCGCCAGCAGCCGCGCCAGGGGGTCATACACTGAAGCTTTCTTT
.	TRBV10-3	16	TRBJ2-1	.	CATWGLGGGSYNEQFF	TGTGCCACCTGGGGATTAGGGGGGGGCTCCTACAATGAGCAGTTCTTC
.	TRBV10-1	14	TRBJ2-1	.	CASSPLLDSIGQFF	TGCGCCAGCAGCCCCCTCCTCGACTCCATAGGGCAGTTCTTC
few	TRBV10-3	16	TRBJ2-3	TRBD2	CAIRDTSGGATDTQYF	TGTGCCATCAGAGATACTAGCGGGGGGGCGACAGATACGCAGTATTTT
once	TRBV4-1	13	TRBJ2-1	TRBD1	CASSRDSFNEQFF	TGCGCCAGCAGCCGGGACAGTTTTAATGAGCAGTTCTTC
.	TRBV18	16	TRBJ2-4	TRBD1	CASSPSGDRPSNIQYF	TGTGCCAGCTCACCCTCCGGGGACAGGCCCTCCAACATTCAGTACTTC
few	TRBV11-2	19	TRBJ2-3	TRBD1	CASSQDRGGFLAHTDTQYF	TGTGCCAGCAGCCAGGACAGGGGGGGTTTTTTGGCCCACACAGATACGCAGTATTTT
once	TRBV7-4	15	TRBJ1-5	.	CASSSSDRTNQPQNF	TGTGCCAGCAGCTCCTCAGACAGGACTAATCAGCCCCAGAATTTT
few	TRBV27	13	TRBJ2-1	.	CASSNRANNEQFF	TGTGCCAGCAGCAACAGGGCAAACAATGAGCAGTTCTTC
few	TRBV5-1	18	TRBJ2-3	.	CASSSKPTVRGATDTQYF	TGCGCCAGCAGCTCCAAACCGACAGTTCGGGGGGCCACAGATACGCAGTATTTT
.	TRBV6-1	13	TRBJ2-3	.	CASIKRSTDTQYF	TGTGCCAGCATAAAAAGGAGCACCGATACGCAGTATTTT
few	TRBV6-1	15	TRBJ2-2	.	CASSYDLGSTGELFF	TGTGCCAGCAGTTATGATCTGGGGTCCACCGGGGAGCTGTTTTTT
.	TRBV28	14	TRBJ2-7	.	CASSITGPPYEQYF	TGTGCCAGCAGTATTACAGGGCCGCCCTACGAGCAGTACTTC
many	TRBV7-3	11	TRBJ1-3	.	CASGFGNTIYF	TGTGCCAGTGGGTTTGGAAACACCATATATTTT
few	TRBV6-5	18	TRBJ1-5	.	CASSAQVGGQFTNQPQHF	TGTGCCAGCAGCGCCCAGGTGGGGGGGCAGTTTACCAATCAGCCCCAGCATTTT
.	TRBV3-1	18	TRBJ2-7	TRBD2	CASSQDRPVAGTGYEQYF	TGTGCCAGCAGCCAAGATAGGCCCGTAGCGGGAACGGGGTACGAGCAGTACTTC
.	TRBV27	14	TRBJ1-1	.	CASSFGVGNTEAFF	TGTGCCAGCAGTTTTGGGGTGGGGAACACTGAAGCTTTCTTT
many	TRBV7-2	15	TRBJ1-4	.	CASSPADLWAEKLFF	TGTGCCAGCAGCCCTGCAGATTTGTGGGCCGAAAAACTGTTTTTT
.	TRBV7-9	15	TRBJ2-2	TRBD1	CASKHKGQYTGELFF	TGTGCCAGCAAGCATAAGGGACAGTACACCGGGGAGCTGTTTTTT
.	TRBV19	14	TRBJ2-1	.	CATTDFSSYNEQFF	TGTGCCACGACGGACTTCAGCTCCTACAATGAGCAGTTCTTC
few	TRBV13	14	TRBJ1-1	TRBD1	CASSAGGANTEAFF	TGTGCCAGCAGCGCAGGGGGCGCGAACACTGAAGCTTTCTTT
.	TRBV4-1	16	TRBJ2-1	TRBD1	CASSQTPGGLYNEQFF	TGCGCCAGCAGCCAGACGCCAGGGGGCCTCTACAATGAGCAGTTCTTC
few	TRBV12-3/TRBV12-4	16	TRBJ2-2	.	CASRNPVWGNTGELFF	TGTGCCAGCAGGAACCCGGTCTGGGGGAACACCGGGGAGCTGTTTTTT
few	TRBV7-9	19	TRBJ2-2	TRBD1	CASSLLQGWRSANTGELFF	TGTGCCAGCAGCTTACTACAGGGGTGGAGAAGCGCGAACACCGGGGAGCTGTTTTTT
.	TRBV20-1	19	TRBJ2-1	TRBD1	CSAKPTPSIGTGGVNEQFF	TGCAGTGCTAAACCGACACCCTCTATCGGGACAGGGGGCGTGAATGAGCAGTTCTTC
.	TRBV7-9	15	TRBJ2-2	TRBD1	CASSFLTGTLGELFF	TGTGCCAGCAGCTTCCTGACAGGGACATTAGGGGAGCTGTTTTTT
.	TRBV7-4	15	TRBJ1-1	.	CASSFLQGPNTEAFF	TGTGCCAGCAGCTTCCTACAGGGTCCGAACACTGAAGCTTTCTTT
many	TRBV14	14	TRBJ1-2	.	CASSQVGADYGYTF	TGTGCCAGCAGCCAAGTTGGCGCAGACTATGGCTACACCTTC
.	TRBV27	15	TRBJ2-3	TRBD1	CASAEGDRATDTQYF	TGTGCCAGCGCGGAAGGGGACAGGGCCACAGATACGCAGTATTTT
few	TRBV20-1	16	TRBJ1-5	TRBD1	CSARVNAGGGNQPQHF	TGCAGTGCTAGAGTTAACGCAGGGGGCGGCAATCAGCCCCAGCATTTT
.	TRBV7-4	18	TRBJ2-6	.	CASGLDGPMLSGANVLTF	TGTGCCAGCGGCCTCGACGGACCTATGTTGTCTGGGGCCAACGTCCTGACTTTC
.	TRBV2	15	TRBJ2-3	TRBD2	CASRTSGLRTDTQYF	TGTGCCAGCAGAACTAGCGGGCTACGCACAGATACGCAGTATTTT
many	TRBV5-6	13	TRBJ1-1	.	CASSLDTNTEAFF	TGTGCCAGCAGCTTAGACACGAACACTGAAGCTTTCTTT
.	TRBV28	14	TRBJ2-5	.	CASNPGGPYETQYF	TGTGCCAGCAACCCGGGGGGCCCGTACGAGACCCAGTACTTC
few	TRBV5-5	14	TRBJ1-1	.	CASFWGDLNTEAFF	TGTGCCAGCTTCTGGGGGGACTTAAACACTGAAGCTTTCTTT
many	TRBV7-8	16	TRBJ2-1	.	CATLLVPAFSYNEQFF	TGTGCCACCCTACTTGTCCCAGCGTTTTCCTACAATGAGCAGTTCTTC
.	TRBV3-1	17	TRBJ1-2	.	CASSQDKKGTANYGYTF	TGTGCCAGCAGCCAAGATAAAAAGGGGACCGCTAACTATGGCTACACCTTC
.	TRBV28	11	TRBJ2-1	.	CASSKRNEQFF	TGTGCCAGCAGTAAACGGAATGAGCAGTTCTTC
few	TRBV20-1	11	TRBJ2-1	.	CSEGSWNEQFF	TGCAGTGAAGGGAGTTGGAATGAGCAGTTCTTC
.	TRBV5-4	13	TRBJ2-1	TRBD2	CASSWGLVYEQFF	TGTGCCAGCAGCTGGGGACTAGTTTATGAGCAGTTCTTC